These 9 T cell receptor beta chains were sequenced from one sample in a study of blood T cells in healthy people across ages. Primers used in a second PCR of roughly 7 to 12 cycles were a sample-barcoded 5' primer and a J-beta primer mix. Via MiXCR, TCRdb re-called the 5' RACE reads, giving one row per CDR3 protein. The sample holds around 780,000 distinct CDR3 sequences, around 25% seen once. Separately, the same data were catalogued under a study of T cells of mothers and their children.

The sequenced sample consisted of blood. Receptors originate from a boy younger than 18 in good health.

V usage is TRBV6-5 and J usage is TRBJ2-5; 7 bases are shared with TRBD1. This CDR3 is 17 amino acids long. In germline, CDR1 is MNHEY, CDR2 SVGAGI. V trimming: 5 bases; J trimming: 0 bases; junction bases outside the gene matches: 12. CDR3 sequence reads: CASSHPPGQIYQETQYF. The CDR3 nucleotides are TGTGCCAGCAGTCACCCTCCGGGACAGATATACCAAGAGACCCAGTACTTC.

The V and J genes are TRBV28 and TRBJ2-5, with D possibly TRBD2 on 6 matching bases. The DNA end lines up better with TRBJ2-1; the J call may be wrong. CDR3 size: 15 residues. Germline CDR1 is MDHEN and CDR2 is SYDVKM. This chain's CDR3 is CASSLRAVPRGEQFF. The CDR3 DNA follows: TGTGCCAGCAGTTTACGGGCGGTACCGCGGGGTGAGCAGTTCTTC.

This clonotype came up a few times. The V and J genes are TRBV29-1 and TRBJ2-1, with TRBD1 identical over 8 bases. The CDR3 is 10 amino acids. Germline loops: CDR1 SQVTM, CDR2 ANQGSEA. With V trimmed by 6 bases and J by 13 bases, 5 bases remained unmatched. In DNA, the CDR3 is TGCAGCGTCATCGGGACAGGACAGTTCTTC. Its translation is CSVIGTGQFF.

V gene TRBV6-5 combines with J gene TRBJ1-6; D is perhaps TRBD1 (5 bases). This CDR3 has 14 amino acids. V lost 5 bases, J lost 9 bases, and 14 bases lay in between. Germline V gives CDR1 MNHEY, CDR2 SVGAGI. The CDR3 region has the DNA TGTGCCAGCAGTCAGGGACGGGGCAGTTCACCCCTCCACTTT. Protein product: CASSQGRGSSPLHF.

This clonotype was counted between two and nine times. This chain connects TRBV12-3 or TRBV12-4 to TRBJ1-1, with a tentative D call TRBD1 (5 bases). CDR3 length: 14 amino acids. Trimming took 5 bases from V and 0 from J, leaving 10 bases between them. CDR3 in amino acids: CASSTGFMNTEAFF. The CDR3 DNA sequence: TGTGCCAGCAGTACAGGATTCATGAACACTGAAGCTTTCTTT.

This clonotype has only a few counts. This chain uses TRBV12-3 or TRBV12-4 with TRBJ2-4; D uncertain. V was shortened by 8 bases and J by 1 base, with 9 bases between the two germline ends. This CDR3 region has 13 residues. This chain's CDR3 is CASLSRAKNIQYF. The CDR3 DNA reads as TGTGCCAGCCTATCGAGGGCCAAAAACATTCAGTACTTC.

In its sample, this clonotype was seen a few times. The V call is TRBV7-9, the J call TRBJ1-4; 11 nucleotides match TRBD1. J was trimmed by 7 bases and V by 4 bases; bases with no gene match: 5. Germline V gives CDR1 SEHNR, CDR2 FQNEAQ (reference sequence). This CDR3 is 15 amino acids long. The CDR3 loop reads CASSWGQGVVEKLFF. CDR3 nucleotide sequence: TGTGCCAGCAGCTGGGGACAGGGGGTCGTTGAAAAACTGTTTTTT. The full variable domain, rest sourced from reference TRBV7-9 and TRBJ1-4, is DTGVSQNPRHKITKRGQNVTFRCDPISEHNRLYWYRQTLGQGPEFLTYFQNEAQLEKSRLLSDRFSAERPKGSFSTLEIQRTEQGDSAMYLCASSWGQGVVEKLFFGSGTQLSVL.

This rearrangement joins TRBV15 to TRBJ1-4; no reliable D call. The CDR3 spans 16 residues. Germline CDR1 is LNHNV and CDR2 is YYDKDF (reference sequence). V was shortened by 0 bases and J by 5 bases, with 13 bases between the two germline ends. The CDR3 DNA is TGTGCCACCAGCAGAGACCACGCTAGAGTGAATGAAAAACTGTTTTTT. It translates to CATSRDHARVNEKLFF.

This clonotype was found many times. This rearrangement joins TRBV10-3 to TRBJ2-1; TRBD1 aligns across 7 bases. TRBJ2-7 explains the end of the DNA better; the J call may be wrong. This CDR3 is built from 13 residues. Germline assignment: CDR1 ENHRY and CDR2 SYGVKD. This CDR3 reads CAISEGQVREQYF. CDR3 bases: TGTGCCATCAGCGAAGGACAGGTGCGGGAGCAGTACTTC.